A selection of T cell receptor beta chains follows, all from one sample in a study of blood T cell repertoires in COVID-19. Libraries were prepared by immunoSEQ multiplex PCR; TCRdb keeps only in-frame clonotypes and omits some of them. Here the sample spans under 400,000 clones, approximately 87% being singletons. The material sequenced was peripheral blood. All receptors derive from a woman under 40 with COVID-19, enrolled during active disease. CDR3s include the opening cysteine and the closing phenylalanine or tryptophan.

TRBJ2-3 | TRBV19 | CASSTRDPKGASPDTQYF
TRBJ1-2 | TRBV23-1 | CASGAGGQGGYTF
TRBJ1-6 | TRBV7-2 | CASSLGMGGSYNSPLHF
TRBJ2-2 | TRBV7-3 | CASSLFGTRNTGELFF
TRBJ1-6 | TRBV11-2 | CASSGQGRLNSPLHF
TRBJ1-4 | TRBV5-4 | CASSLEPQTNEKLFF
TRBJ2-7 | TRBV3-1/TRBV3-2 | CASSRAVAGGAYEQYF
TRBJ2-5 | TRBV18 | CASSGTDRRPETQYF
TRBJ1-6 | TRBV2 | CATGTGVSPLHF
TRBJ2-7 | TRBV9 | CASSPRAATYEQYF
TRBJ1-1 | TRBV7-2 | CASSLNQAEAFF
TRBJ2-1 | TRBV3-1/TRBV3-2 | CASSPQGLAMGEQFF
TRBJ2-7 | TRBV5-5 | CASSPDRDYEQYF
TRBJ2-7 | TRBV5-1 | CASSLARGLSYEQYF
TRBJ2-1 | TRBV12-3/TRBV12-4 | CASSLGGPDEQFF
TRBJ2-3 | TRBV11-2 | CASSLRRAGSKTTDTQYF
TRBJ1-6 | TRBV5-1 | CASSLAVGDSPLHF
TRBJ2-2 | TRBV7-3 | CASSSQGNTGELFF
TRBJ2-2 | TRBV27 | CASTILGQGPGELFF
TRBJ2-1 | TRBV5-1 | CASSLGPLGQFF